Listed below are T cell receptor beta chains from one sample, sequenced in a study of blood T cell repertoires in COVID-19. Profiling relied on immunoSEQ multiplex PCR, and the TCRdb table lists in-frame clones only, not all of them. The repertoire holds some 190,000 clones, with around 90% as singletons. Sequenced material: peripheral blood. The receptors here all came from a human donor in a cohort sampled during active COVID-19. The conserved cysteine and the conserved F or W are not part of the CDR3 here.

TRBV28	TRBJ1-2	ASSSPPGSYGYT
TRBV18	TRBJ2-7	ASSPPDIPPYEQY
TRBV6-6	TRBJ2-7	ASSDSTYEQY
TRBV11-2	TRBJ2-7	ASGKYEQY
TRBV6-5	TRBJ1-2	ASSRDSYGYT
TRBV2	TRBJ2-7	ASRRDSASEQY
TRBV3-1/TRBV3-2	TRBJ2-5	ASSRLAVQETQY
TRBV2	TRBJ2-7	ASSEGDRRNYEQY
TRBV2	TRBJ2-1	ASSGLAGNSYNEQF
TRBV6-5	TRBJ2-3	ASTRDRGRWDTQY
TRBV28	TRBJ2-7	ASGRFAYEQY
TRBV18	TRBJ1-1	ASSPRRKENTEAF
TRBV5-6	TRBJ1-1	ASSLTGAEAF
TRBV6-6	.	ALGTGQRELF
TRBV21-1	TRBJ1-3	ASSKGPRGPGNTIY
TRBV7-2	TRBJ2-1	ASSPPTGTHEQF
TRBV2	TRBJ2-3	ASSLDRTDTQY
TRBV4-3	TRBJ2-5	ASSQERGGQETQY
TRBV7-6	TRBJ1-1	ASSPLGRNTEAF
TRBV7-8	TRBJ2-7	ASSLGGLTYEQY
TRBV9	TRBJ2-5	ASSVGPGTSGETQY
TRBV3-1/TRBV3-2	TRBJ1-3	ASSQELGGDLSGNTIY
TRBV24-1	TRBJ2-2	ATSDPTSGRAGELF
TRBV6-2/TRBV6-3	TRBJ1-5	ASSSTDLGNQPQH
TRBV19	TRBJ1-1	ASTIGKTHTEAF
TRBV20-1	TRBJ2-7	RAGRGNEQY
TRBV6-2/TRBV6-3	TRBJ2-2	ASSYSRSGLGELF
TRBV6-5	TRBJ2-7	ASRSRGQGFYEQY
TRBV7-2	TRBJ2-5	ASSSGLAGGETQY
TRBV6-5	TRBJ2-5	ASSYGGLETQY
TRBV19	TRBJ1-1	ASIKPGTGLTEAF
TRBV7-8	TRBJ2-3	ASSHGGAITDTQY
TRBV27	TRBJ1-5	ASSLDWAGNQPQH
TRBV6-1	TRBJ1-6	ASSDQWGAGDNSPLH
TRBV5-6	TRBJ2-5	ASSLGGQGAGETQY
TRBV18	TRBJ2-3	ASSQQGLISGTQY
TRBV7-9	TRBJ1-2	ASSFGTSRGYT
TRBV4-3	TRBJ2-2	ASSQRGMGQSVGELF
TRBV4-1	TRBJ2-7	ASSQQVNYEQY
TRBV3-1/TRBV3-2	TRBJ2-7	ASSPRGLGEQY
TRBV30	TRBJ2-2	AWSATRVAGELF
TRBV30	TRBJ1-2	AWSVLSGGGYGYT
TRBV6-5	TRBJ1-1	ASSVRENTEAF
TRBV6-6	TRBJ1-2	ASSYEDTASYGYT
TRBV7-8	TRBJ2-2	ASSQNRGGWATGELF
TRBV9	TRBJ2-5	ATSPGDQETQY
TRBV25-1	TRBJ1-6	ASSEEATGVYNSPLH
TRBV12-5	TRBJ2-7	ASGLRTGGEGYEQY
TRBV9	TRBJ1-1	ASSLGTGVKNTEAF
TRBV24-1	TRBJ1-2	ATSGGANYGYT
TRBV5-1	TRBJ2-5	ASSLGPPGGETQY
TRBV25-1	TRBJ1-1	ASSTGLDTEAF
TRBV12-3/TRBV12-4	TRBJ2-7	ASTSQGFYEQY